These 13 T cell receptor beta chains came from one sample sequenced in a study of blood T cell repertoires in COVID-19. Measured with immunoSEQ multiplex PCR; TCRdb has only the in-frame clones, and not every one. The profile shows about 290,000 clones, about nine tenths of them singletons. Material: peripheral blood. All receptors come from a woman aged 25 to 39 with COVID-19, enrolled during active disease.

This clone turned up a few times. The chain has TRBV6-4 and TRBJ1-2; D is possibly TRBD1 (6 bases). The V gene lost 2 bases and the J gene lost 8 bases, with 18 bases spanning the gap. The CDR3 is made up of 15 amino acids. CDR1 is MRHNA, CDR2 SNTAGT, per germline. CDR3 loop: CASSDQPQGQGGYTF. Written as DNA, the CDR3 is TGTGCCAGCAGTGACCAACCTCAGGGGCAGGGAGGCTACACCTTC.

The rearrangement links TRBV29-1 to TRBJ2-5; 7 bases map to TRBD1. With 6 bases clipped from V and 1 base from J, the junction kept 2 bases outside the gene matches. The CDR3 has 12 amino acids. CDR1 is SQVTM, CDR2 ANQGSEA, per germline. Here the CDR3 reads CSVRTGQETQYF. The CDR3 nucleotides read TGCAGCGTCCGGACAGGCCAAGAGACCCAGTACTTC.

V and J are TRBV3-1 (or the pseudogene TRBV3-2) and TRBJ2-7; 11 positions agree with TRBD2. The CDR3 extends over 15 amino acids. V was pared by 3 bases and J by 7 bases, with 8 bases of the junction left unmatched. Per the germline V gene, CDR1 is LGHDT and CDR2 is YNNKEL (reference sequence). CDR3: CASSHATTSGAEQYF. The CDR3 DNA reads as TGTGCCAGCAGCCACGCCACGACTAGCGGGGCTGAGCAGTACTTC.

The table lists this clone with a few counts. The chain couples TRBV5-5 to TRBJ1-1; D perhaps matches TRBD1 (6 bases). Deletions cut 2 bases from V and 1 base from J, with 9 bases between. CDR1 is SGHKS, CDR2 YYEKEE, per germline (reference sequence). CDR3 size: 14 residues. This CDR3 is CASSFGQRNTEAFF. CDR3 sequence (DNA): TGTGCCAGCAGCTTCGGACAGAGGAACACTGAAGCTTTCTTT.

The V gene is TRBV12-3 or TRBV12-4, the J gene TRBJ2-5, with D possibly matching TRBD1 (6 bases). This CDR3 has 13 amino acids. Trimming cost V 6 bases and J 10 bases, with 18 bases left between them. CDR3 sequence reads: CASSRDTLQRQYF. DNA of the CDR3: TGTGCCAGCAGCAGGGACACCCTTCAACGCCAGTACTTC.

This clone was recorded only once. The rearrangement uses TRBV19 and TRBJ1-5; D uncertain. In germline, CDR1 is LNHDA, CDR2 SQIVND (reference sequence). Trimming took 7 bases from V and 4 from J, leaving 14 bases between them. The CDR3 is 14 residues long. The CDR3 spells CASNLDGRNQPQHF. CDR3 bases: TGTGCCAGTAATTTGGACGGGAGAAATCAGCCCCAGCATTTT.

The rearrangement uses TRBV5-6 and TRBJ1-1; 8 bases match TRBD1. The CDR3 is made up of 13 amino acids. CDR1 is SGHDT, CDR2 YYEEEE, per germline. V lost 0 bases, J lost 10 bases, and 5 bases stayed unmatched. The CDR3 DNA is TGTGCCAGCAGCTTGGTGGCAGGGGGCAGAGCTTTCTTT. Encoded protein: CASSLVAGGRAFF.

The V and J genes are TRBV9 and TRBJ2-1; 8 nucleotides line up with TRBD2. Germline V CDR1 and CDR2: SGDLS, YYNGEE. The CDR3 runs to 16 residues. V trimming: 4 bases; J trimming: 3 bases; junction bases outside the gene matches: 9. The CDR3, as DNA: TGTGCCAGCAGCACCAGGACTAGCCCGAACTACAATGAGCAGTTCTTC. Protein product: CASSTRTSPNYNEQFF.

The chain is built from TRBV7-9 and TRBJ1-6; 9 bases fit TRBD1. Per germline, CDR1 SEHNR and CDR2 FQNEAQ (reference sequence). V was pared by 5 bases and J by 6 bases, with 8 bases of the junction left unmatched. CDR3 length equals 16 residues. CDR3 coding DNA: TGTGCCAGCAGCAGAACAGGGGGCCTTGGTAATTCACCCCTCCACTTT. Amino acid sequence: CASSRTGGLGNSPLHF.

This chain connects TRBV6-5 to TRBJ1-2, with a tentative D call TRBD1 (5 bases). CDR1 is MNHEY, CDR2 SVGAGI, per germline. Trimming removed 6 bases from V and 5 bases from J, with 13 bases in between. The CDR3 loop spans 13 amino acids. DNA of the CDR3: TGTGCCAGCAGGTATAGCGGGGCTTATGGCTACACCTTC. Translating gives CASRYSGAYGYTF.

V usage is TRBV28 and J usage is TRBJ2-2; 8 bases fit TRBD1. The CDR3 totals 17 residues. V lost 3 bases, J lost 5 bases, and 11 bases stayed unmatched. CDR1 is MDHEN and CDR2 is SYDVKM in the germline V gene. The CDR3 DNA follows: TGTGCCAGCAGTTTTAGGACAGGGCGGTTGAGGACCGGGGAGCTGTTTTTT. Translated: CASSFRTGRLRTGELFF.

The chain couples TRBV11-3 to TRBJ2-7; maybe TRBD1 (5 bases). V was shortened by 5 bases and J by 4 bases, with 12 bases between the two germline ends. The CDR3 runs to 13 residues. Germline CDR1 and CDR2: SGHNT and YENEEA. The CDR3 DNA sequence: TGTGCCAGCAGCCCAGGGCTAGAGTACGAGCAGTACTTC. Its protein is CASSPGLEYEQYF.

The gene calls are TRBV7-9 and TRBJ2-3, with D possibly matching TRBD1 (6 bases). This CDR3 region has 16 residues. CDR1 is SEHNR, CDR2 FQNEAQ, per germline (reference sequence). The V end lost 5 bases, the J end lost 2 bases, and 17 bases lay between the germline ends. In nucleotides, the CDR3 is TGTGCCAGCAGCCAAACAACAGGGTTTGACACAGATACGCAGTATTTT. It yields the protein CASSQTTGFDTDTQYF.